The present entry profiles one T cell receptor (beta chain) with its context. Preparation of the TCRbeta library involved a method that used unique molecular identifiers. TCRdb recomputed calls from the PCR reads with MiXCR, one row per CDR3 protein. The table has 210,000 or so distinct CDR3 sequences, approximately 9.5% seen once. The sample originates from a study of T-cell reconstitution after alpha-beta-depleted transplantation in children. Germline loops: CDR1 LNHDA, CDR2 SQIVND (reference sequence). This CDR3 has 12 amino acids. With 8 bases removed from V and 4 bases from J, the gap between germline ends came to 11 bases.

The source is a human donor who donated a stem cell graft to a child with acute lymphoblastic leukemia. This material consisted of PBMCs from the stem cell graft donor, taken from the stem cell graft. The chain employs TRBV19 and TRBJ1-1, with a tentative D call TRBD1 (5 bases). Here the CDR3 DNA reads TGTGCCAGTGGGGGGTTAGGCACTGAAGCTTTCTTT. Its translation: CASGGLGTEAFF.